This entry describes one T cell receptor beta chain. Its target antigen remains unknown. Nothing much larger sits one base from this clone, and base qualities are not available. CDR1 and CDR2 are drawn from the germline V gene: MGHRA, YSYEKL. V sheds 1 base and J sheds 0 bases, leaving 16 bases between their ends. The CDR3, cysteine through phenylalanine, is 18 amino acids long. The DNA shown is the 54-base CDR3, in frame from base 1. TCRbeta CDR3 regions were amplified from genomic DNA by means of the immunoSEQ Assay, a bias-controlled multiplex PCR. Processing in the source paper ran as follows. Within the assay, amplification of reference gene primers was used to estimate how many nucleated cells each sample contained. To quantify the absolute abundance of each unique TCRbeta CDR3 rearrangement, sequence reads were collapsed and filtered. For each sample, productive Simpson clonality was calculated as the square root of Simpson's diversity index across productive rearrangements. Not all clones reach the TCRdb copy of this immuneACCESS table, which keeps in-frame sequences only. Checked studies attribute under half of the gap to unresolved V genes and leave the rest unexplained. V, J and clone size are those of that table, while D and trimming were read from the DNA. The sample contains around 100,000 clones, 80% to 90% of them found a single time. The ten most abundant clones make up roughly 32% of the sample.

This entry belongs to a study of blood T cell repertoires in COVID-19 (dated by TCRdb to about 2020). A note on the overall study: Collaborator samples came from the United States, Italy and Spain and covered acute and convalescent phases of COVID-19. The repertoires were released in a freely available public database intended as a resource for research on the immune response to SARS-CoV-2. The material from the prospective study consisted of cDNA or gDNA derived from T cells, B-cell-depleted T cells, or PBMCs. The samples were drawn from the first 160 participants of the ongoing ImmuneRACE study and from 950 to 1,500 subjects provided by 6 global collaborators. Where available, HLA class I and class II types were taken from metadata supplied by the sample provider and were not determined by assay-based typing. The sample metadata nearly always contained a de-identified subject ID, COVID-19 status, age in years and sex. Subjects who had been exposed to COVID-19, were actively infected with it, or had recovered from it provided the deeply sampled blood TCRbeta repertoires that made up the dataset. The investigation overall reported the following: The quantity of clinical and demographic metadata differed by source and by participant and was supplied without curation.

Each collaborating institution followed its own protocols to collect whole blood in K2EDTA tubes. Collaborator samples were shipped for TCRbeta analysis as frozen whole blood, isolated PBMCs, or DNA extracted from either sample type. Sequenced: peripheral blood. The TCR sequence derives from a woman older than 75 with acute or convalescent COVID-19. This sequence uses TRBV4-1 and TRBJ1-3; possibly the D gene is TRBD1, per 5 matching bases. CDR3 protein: CASSQVGGKGISGNTIYF. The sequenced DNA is TGCGCCAGCAGCCAAGTTGGGGGGAAAGGGATCTCTGGAAACACCATATATTTT.